This paragraph covers one T cell receptor (beta chain) sequence. The authors' processing: Amplification of reference gene primers was used by the study to estimate nucleated cell counts. This table comes from immunoSEQ multiplex PCR, and its TCRdb copy is limited to in-frame clones, with some not included. V and J calls plus clone size are reproduced from that table; the DNA served to infer D and trimming. The repertoire has 70,000 or so clones, roughly 86% of them found once; the top ten carry 4.1%. The V and J ends lost 1 base and 3 bases respectively, with 9 bases between them. CDR3 length: 14 amino acids. Looked up from germline, CDR1 is LNHNV and CDR2 is YYDKDF (reference sequence). The entry originates in a study of blood T cell repertoires in COVID-19. Overall study: Collection of acute and convalescent COVID-19 samples took place in the United States, Italy and Spain. T cells, B-cell-depleted T cells, or PBMCs supplied cDNA or gDNA.

Source material: peripheral blood. The TCR originated in a man aged 45-65 years with acute or convalescent COVID-19. This chain links TRBV15 with TRBJ1-1; no definite D call. For the CDR3, the DNA is TGTGCCACCAGCAGAGGGGGAGCCGACACTGAAGCTTTCTTT. Its protein product is CATSRGGADTEAFF.